Detailed here is one T cell receptor beta chain. What it binds is not known. This sample is drawn from a study of long-term antiretroviral therapy in people with HIV. The study's findings and limits: Post-ART, diversity grew, though it stayed under transplant donor control levels. No data on ART adherence, viral resistance or therapy changes.

Version v3.0 of the immunoSEQ assay was performed at survey level. Some clones are missing from TCRdb's copy, which holds only in-frame ones; the method was immunoSEQ multiplex PCR. The top ten clones hold about 3.7% of a sample with some 35,000 clones, 94% of them seen once. The CDR3 consists of 15 residues. CDR1 and CDR2 from the germline V gene are SNHLY and FYNNEI. V gave up 8 bases and J gave up 2 bases, with 18 bases separating them. This receptor was obtained from a woman between 45 and 65 years old with HIV. The sample in question was unsorted PBMCs, obtained around 5.3 years after starting antiretroviral therapy. V gene TRBV2 combines with J gene TRBJ2-5; no firm D call. Here the CDR3 DNA reads TGTGCCAGCCCGCTATACGGGCAGAAGCAAGAGACCCAGTACTTC. Protein product: CASPLYGQKQETQYF.